This T cell receptor beta chain was identified in a study of T cells in Graves' hyperthyroidism and ophthalmopathy. Overall study results and limits: Most thyroid-expanded clonotypes above 0.001 were also found in blood.

V dropped 5 bases and J dropped 7; count of bases not matched to a gene: 5. The CDR3 is 14 residues long. Germline CDR1 is SEHNR and CDR2 is FQNEAQ (reference sequence). Clinical symptoms, serum thyroxine and TRAb, thyroid ultrasound and orbital computed tomography together formed the diagnostic basis. Comments on this clonotype: Its target is not known.

Amplified TCR beta CDR3 regions came from RNA transcripts. Using the HTBI primer set, a first-round RT-PCR was run on the TCR CDR3. TCRdb reprocessed the multiplex PCR reads via MiXCR and lists one record per CDR3 protein. The sample yields some 510,000 distinct CDR3 sequences, about half seen once. The origin of this receptor is a woman between 18 and 29 years old with Graves' hyperthyroidism. The sample consisted of peripheral blood or thyroid tissue (not recorded which). The chain links TRBV7-9 to TRBJ1-4; 9 nucleotides align to TRBD1. DNA of the CDR3: TGTGCCAGCAGCCGGGGGACAGGGAGTGAAAAACTGTTTTTT. Protein: CASSRGTGSEKLFF. The variable domain in full, completed from reference TRBV7-9 and TRBJ1-4, reads DTGVSQNPRHKITKRGQNVTFRCDPISEHNRLYWYRQTLGQGPEFLTYFQNEAQLEKSRLLSDRFSAERPKGSFSTLEIQRTEQGDSAMYLCASSRGTGSEKLFFGSGTQLSVL.